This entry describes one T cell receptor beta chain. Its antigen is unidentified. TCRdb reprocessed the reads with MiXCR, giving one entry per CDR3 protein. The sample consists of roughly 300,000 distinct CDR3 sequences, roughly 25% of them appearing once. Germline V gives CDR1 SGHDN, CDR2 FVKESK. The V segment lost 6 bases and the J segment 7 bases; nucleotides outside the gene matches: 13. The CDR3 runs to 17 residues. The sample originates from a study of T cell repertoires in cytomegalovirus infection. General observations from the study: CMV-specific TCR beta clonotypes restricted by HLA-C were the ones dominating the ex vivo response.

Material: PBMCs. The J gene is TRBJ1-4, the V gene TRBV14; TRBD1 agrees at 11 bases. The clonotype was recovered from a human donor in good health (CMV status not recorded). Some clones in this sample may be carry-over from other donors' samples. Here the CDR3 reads CASSPGQGAVFGEKLFF. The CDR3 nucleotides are TGTGCCAGCAGTCCCGGACAGGGGGCCGTCTTTGGTGAAAAACTGTTTTTT.